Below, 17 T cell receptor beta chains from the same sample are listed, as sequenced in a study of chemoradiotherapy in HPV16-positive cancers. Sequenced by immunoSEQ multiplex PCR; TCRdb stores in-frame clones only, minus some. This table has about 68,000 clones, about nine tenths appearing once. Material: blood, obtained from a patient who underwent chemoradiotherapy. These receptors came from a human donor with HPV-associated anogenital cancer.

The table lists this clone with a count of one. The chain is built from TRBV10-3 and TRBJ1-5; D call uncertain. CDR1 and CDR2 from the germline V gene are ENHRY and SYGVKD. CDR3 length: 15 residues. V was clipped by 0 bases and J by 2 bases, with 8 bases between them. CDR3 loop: CAISESGIGNQPQHF. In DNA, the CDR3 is TGTGCCATCAGTGAGTCAGGGATCGGCAATCAGCCCCAGCATTTT.

CDR3 nucleotides: TGTGCCAGCAGGCCCCAGGGGGCGACTAATGAAAAACTGTTTTTT. Translation: CASRPQGATNEKLFF. The rearrangement uses TRBV11-2 and TRBJ1-4, with TRBD1 identical over 8 bases. The CDR3 has 15 amino acids. Germline CDR1 reads SGHAT; CDR2 reads FQNNGV. Trimming took 6 bases from V and 2 from J; bases not matched to a gene: 5.

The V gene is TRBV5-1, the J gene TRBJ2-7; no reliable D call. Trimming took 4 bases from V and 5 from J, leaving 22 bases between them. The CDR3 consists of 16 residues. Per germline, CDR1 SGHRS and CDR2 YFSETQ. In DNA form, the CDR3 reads TGCGCCAGCAGCACCGAAAGGCTGAGGTATCTACACGAGCAGTACTTC. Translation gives CASSTERLRYLHEQYF.

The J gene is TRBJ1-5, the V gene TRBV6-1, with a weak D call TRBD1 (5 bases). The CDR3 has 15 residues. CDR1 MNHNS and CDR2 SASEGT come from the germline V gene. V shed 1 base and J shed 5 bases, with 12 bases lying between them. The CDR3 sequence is CASSEGNRPYQPQHF. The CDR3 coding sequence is TGTGCCAGCAGTGAAGGAAACAGGCCTTATCAGCCCCAGCATTTT.

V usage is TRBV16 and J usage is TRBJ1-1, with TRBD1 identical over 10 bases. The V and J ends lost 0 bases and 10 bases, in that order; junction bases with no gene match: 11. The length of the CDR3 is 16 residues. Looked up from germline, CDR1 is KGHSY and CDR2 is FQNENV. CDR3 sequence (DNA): TGTGCCAGCAGCCAATCGGGGACGGACAGGGGGGCAAGAGCTTTCTTT. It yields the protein CASSQSGTDRGARAFF.

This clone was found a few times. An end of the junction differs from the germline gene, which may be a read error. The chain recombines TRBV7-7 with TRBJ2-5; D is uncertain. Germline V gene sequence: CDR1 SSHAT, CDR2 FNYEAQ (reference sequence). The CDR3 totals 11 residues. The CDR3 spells CASSPGETQYF. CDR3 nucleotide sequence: TGTGCTAGCAGTCCCGGCGAGACCCAGTACTTC.

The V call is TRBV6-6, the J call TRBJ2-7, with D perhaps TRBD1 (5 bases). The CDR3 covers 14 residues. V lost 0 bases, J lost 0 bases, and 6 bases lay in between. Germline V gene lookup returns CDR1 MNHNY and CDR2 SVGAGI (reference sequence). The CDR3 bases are TGTGCCAGCAGTTACTCGACAGCCTCCTACGAGCAGTACTTC. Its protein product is CASSYSTASYEQYF.

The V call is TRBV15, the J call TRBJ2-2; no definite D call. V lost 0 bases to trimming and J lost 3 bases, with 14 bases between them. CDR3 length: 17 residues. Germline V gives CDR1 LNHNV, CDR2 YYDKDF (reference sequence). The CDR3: CATSRDKTVIDTGELFF. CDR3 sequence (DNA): TGTGCCACCAGCAGAGATAAAACGGTAATTGACACCGGGGAGCTGTTTTTT.

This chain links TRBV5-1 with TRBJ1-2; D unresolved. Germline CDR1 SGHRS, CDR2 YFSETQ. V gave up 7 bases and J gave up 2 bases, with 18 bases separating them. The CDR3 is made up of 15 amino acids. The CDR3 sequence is CASRNTGSGNYGYTF. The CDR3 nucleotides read TGCGCCAGCCGGAACACTGGGTCAGGAAACTATGGCTACACCTTC.

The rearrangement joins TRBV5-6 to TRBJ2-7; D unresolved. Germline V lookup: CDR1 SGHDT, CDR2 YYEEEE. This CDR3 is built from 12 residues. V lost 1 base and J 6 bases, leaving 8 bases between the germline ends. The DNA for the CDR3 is TGTGCCAGCAGCTTGTCGGCTCTCGAGCAGTACTTC. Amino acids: CASSLSALEQYF.

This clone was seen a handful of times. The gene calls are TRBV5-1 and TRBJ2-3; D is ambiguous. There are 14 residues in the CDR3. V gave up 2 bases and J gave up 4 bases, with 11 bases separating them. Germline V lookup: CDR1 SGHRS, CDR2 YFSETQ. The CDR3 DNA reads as TGCGCCAGCAGCTTAGGATATCAGGCAGATACGCAGTATTTT. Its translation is CASSLGYQADTQYF.

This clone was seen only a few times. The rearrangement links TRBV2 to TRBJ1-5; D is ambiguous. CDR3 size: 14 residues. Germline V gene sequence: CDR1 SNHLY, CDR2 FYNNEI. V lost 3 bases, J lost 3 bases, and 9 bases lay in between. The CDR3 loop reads CASSDSHYNQPQHF. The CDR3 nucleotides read TGTGCCAGCAGTGACTCACATTACAATCAGCCCCAGCATTTT.

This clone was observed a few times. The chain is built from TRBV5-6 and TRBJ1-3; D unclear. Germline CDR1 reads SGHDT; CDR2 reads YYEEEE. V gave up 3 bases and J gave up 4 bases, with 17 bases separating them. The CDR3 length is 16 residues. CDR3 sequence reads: CASSSPGGIFGNTIYF. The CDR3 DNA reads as TGTGCCAGCAGCTCACCCGGCGGGATCTTCGGAAACACCATATATTTT.

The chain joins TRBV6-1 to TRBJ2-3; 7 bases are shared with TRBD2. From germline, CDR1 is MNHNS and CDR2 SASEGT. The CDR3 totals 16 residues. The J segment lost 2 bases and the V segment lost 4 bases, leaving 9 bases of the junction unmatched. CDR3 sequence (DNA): TGTGCCAGCAGTGTAAGGGAGGGCGCGATCACAGATACGCAGTATTTT. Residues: CASSVREGAITDTQYF.

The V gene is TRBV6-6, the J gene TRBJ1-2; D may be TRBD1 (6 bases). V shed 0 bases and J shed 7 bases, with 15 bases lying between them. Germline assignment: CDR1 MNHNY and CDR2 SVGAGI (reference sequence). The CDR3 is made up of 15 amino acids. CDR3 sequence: CASSYSRGGEGGYTF. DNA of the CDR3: TGTGCCAGCAGTTACTCTCGGGGGGGCGAGGGTGGCTACACCTTC.

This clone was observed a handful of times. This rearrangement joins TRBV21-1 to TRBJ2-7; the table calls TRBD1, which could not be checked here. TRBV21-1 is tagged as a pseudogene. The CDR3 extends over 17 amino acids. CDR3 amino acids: CASSRTRARDTTYEQYF. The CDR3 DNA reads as TGTGCCAGCAGCCGGACCCGGGCCCGGGACACGACCTACGAGCAGTACTTC.

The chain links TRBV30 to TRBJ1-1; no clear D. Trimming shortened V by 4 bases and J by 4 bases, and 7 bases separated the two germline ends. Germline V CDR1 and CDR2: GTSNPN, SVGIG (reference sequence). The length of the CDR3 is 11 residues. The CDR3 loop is CAWIVGTEAFF. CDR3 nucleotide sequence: TGTGCCTGGATAGTGGGCACTGAAGCTTTCTTT.